A selection of T cell receptor beta chains follows, all from one sample in a study of cytomegalovirus exposure and HLA in healthy donors. The method was immunoSEQ multiplex PCR; TCRdb's version includes in-frame clones alone and lacks a portion of them. The sample gives 180,000 or so clones, about four fifths of which show up once; about 3% is in the top ten. The sequencing sample was made of PBMCs. These receptors came from a female donor in good health and CMV-seronegative. Both conserved end residues are part of each CDR3. Fields, in order: CDR3 DNA, CDR3 protein, D gene, J gene, clone size, V gene. D genes are given only for firm matches. Some rows mark clone size as missing; the rest say once, few, many or name a class of expanded clone.

CDR3nt: TGTGCCAGCAGCCGATCCGGCAGACTAAATAGCAATCAGCCCCAGCATTTT; CDR3aa: CASSRSGRLNSNQPQHF; d_gene: NA; j_gene: TRBJ1-5; abundance: NA; v_gene: TRBV7-8
CDR3nt: TGCGCCAGCAGCTCCCTGACTAGCGGGAGTTTTATGGAGTTCCATGAGCAGTTCTTC; CDR3aa: CASSSLTSGSFMEFHEQFF; d_gene: TRBD2; j_gene: TRBJ2-1; abundance: NA; v_gene: TRBV5-1
CDR3nt: TGTGCCAGCAGTGACCCAAACTATGGCTACACCTTC; CDR3aa: CASSDPNYGYTF; d_gene: NA; j_gene: TRBJ1-2; abundance: NA; v_gene: TRBV2
CDR3nt: TGTGCCAGCAGCCAAGGCGGTAGACGCGAGACCCAGTACTTC; CDR3aa: CASSQGGRRETQYF; d_gene: NA; j_gene: TRBJ2-5; abundance: NA; v_gene: TRBV14
CDR3nt: TGTGCCAGCAGCGTCACAACAGGGATAGGCTACGAGCAGTACTTC; CDR3aa: CASSVTTGIGYEQYF; d_gene: NA; j_gene: TRBJ2-7; abundance: NA; v_gene: TRBV9
CDR3nt: TGTGCCAGCAGCTTAGTGGGGGGGGCTGGTGAGCAGTACTTC; CDR3aa: CASSLVGGAGEQYF; d_gene: NA; j_gene: TRBJ2-5; abundance: NA; v_gene: TRBV11-2
CDR3nt: TGTGCCAGCAGCTTAAGTCTAGCGGGAGGAAATGAGCAGTTCTTC; CDR3aa: CASSLSLAGGNEQFF; d_gene: TRBD2; j_gene: TRBJ2-1; abundance: once; v_gene: TRBV7-2
CDR3nt: TGTGCCAGCAGCCCAGTAGGGGGTTCCGGGGAGCTGTTTTTT; CDR3aa: CASSPVGGSGELFF; d_gene: NA; j_gene: TRBJ2-2; abundance: NA; v_gene: TRBV19
CDR3nt: TGTGCCAGCAGCGCGGGAGCGGGAGGGAATGAGCAGTTCTTC; CDR3aa: CASSAGAGGNEQFF; d_gene: TRBD2; j_gene: TRBJ2-1; abundance: NA; v_gene: TRBV9
CDR3nt: TGTGCCAGCAGCCCAACCCGACTAGCGGGAGGGAGGGAGACCCAGTACTTC; CDR3aa: CASSPTRLAGGRETQYF; d_gene: TRBD2; j_gene: TRBJ2-5; abundance: NA; v_gene: TRBV7-6
CDR3nt: TGTGCCAGCAGTGATTTGGTGCCGGTTGGGAACACTGAAGCTTTCTTT; CDR3aa: CASSDLVPVGNTEAFF; d_gene: NA; j_gene: TRBJ1-1; abundance: NA; v_gene: TRBV2
CDR3nt: TGTGCCAGCAGTTACCAGACAGGGAGCTCCTACAATGAGCAGTTCTTC; CDR3aa: CASSYQTGSSYNEQFF; d_gene: TRBD1; j_gene: TRBJ2-1; abundance: NA; v_gene: TRBV6-5
CDR3nt: TGTGCCAGCAGATCGCAGGGGGATGAGCAGTTCTTC; CDR3aa: CASRSQGDEQFF; d_gene: TRBD1; j_gene: TRBJ2-1; abundance: NA; v_gene: TRBV11-3
CDR3nt: TGTGCCAGCAGCTCCCGACTAGCGGGTCCCTACGAGCAGTACTTC; CDR3aa: CASSSRLAGPYEQYF; d_gene: TRBD2; j_gene: TRBJ2-7; abundance: NA; v_gene: TRBV7-9
CDR3nt: TGTGCCTGGGAAGGAGGCTACGAGCAGTACTTC; CDR3aa: CAWEGGYEQYF; d_gene: NA; j_gene: TRBJ2-7; abundance: NA; v_gene: TRBV30
CDR3nt: TGTGCCAGTAGTGCAGGGGGCGTAGGGGAGCAGTTCTTC; CDR3aa: CASSAGGVGEQFF; d_gene: TRBD1; j_gene: TRBJ2-1; abundance: NA; v_gene: TRBV19
CDR3nt: TGCACTAGCAGCCGCCAGGGGGCCGACGACGAGCAGTACTTC; CDR3aa: CTSSRQGADDEQYF; d_gene: NA; j_gene: TRBJ2-7; abundance: NA; v_gene: TRBV1
CDR3nt: TGTGCCAGCAGCTTTACGACAGGGCACCAAGAGACCCAGTACTTC; CDR3aa: CASSFTTGHQETQYF; d_gene: TRBD1; j_gene: TRBJ2-5; abundance: once; v_gene: TRBV5-6
CDR3nt: TGTTCCAGCAGCTTCACAGGAGCCTCTCCAGATACGCAGTATTTT; CDR3aa: CSSSFTGASPDTQYF; d_gene: NA; j_gene: TRBJ2-3; abundance: NA; v_gene: TRBV7-9
CDR3nt: TGTGCCAGCAGTTTCGACAGGGAGCAGTACTTC; CDR3aa: CASSFDREQYF; d_gene: NA; j_gene: TRBJ2-7; abundance: NA; v_gene: TRBV6-6
CDR3nt: TGTGCCAGCAGCTTGGCCAACAGGGGGATTAACGAGCAGTACTTC; CDR3aa: CASSLANRGINEQYF; d_gene: TRBD1; j_gene: TRBJ2-7; abundance: NA; v_gene: TRBV5-4
CDR3nt: TGTGCCAGCAGCTTAACGGGAGGGATAGGAGATACGCAGTATTTT; CDR3aa: CASSLTGGIGDTQYF; d_gene: TRBD2; j_gene: TRBJ2-3; abundance: NA; v_gene: TRBV7-2
CDR3nt: TGTGCCAGCAGCTTACAATCGGGGGTCGAGCAGTTCTTC; CDR3aa: CASSLQSGVEQFF; d_gene: NA; j_gene: TRBJ2-1; abundance: few; v_gene: TRBV7-3
CDR3nt: TGTGCCACCAGCAGATGGGAGGGCTTACGGGACACATTTTCCTACGAGCAGTACTTC; CDR3aa: CATSRWEGLRDTFSYEQYF; d_gene: NA; j_gene: TRBJ2-7; abundance: NA; v_gene: TRBV15
CDR3nt: TGTGCCAGCAGCCGACTGAATGAAAAACTGTTTTTT; CDR3aa: CASSRLNEKLFF; d_gene: NA; j_gene: TRBJ1-4; abundance: few; v_gene: TRBV11-3
CDR3nt: TGTGCCAGCTCAGTGGACTTCCTACCCCACTCTGGAAACACCATATATTTT; CDR3aa: CASSVDFLPHSGNTIYF; d_gene: NA; j_gene: TRBJ1-3; abundance: NA; v_gene: TRBV18
CDR3nt: TGTGCCAGCAGCGCCCTAGCGGAGGCACGTTCTGGTGGGCAGTTCTTC; CDR3aa: CASSALAEARSGGQFF; d_gene: TRBD2; j_gene: TRBJ2-1; abundance: few; v_gene: TRBV9
CDR3nt: TGTGCCAGCAGCAGTTACAGGGGGCGAGCAACTAATGAAAAACTGTTTTTT; CDR3aa: CASSSYRGRATNEKLFF; d_gene: TRBD1; j_gene: TRBJ1-4; abundance: NA; v_gene: TRBV7-8
CDR3nt: TGCAGCGTTGGAGAGAACTACGAGCAGTACTTC; CDR3aa: CSVGENYEQYF; d_gene: NA; j_gene: TRBJ2-7; abundance: NA; v_gene: TRBV29-1
CDR3nt: TGTGCCAGCAGCCTGAAACAGGGTCGAAGGACTGAAGCTTTCTTT; CDR3aa: CASSLKQGRRTEAFF; d_gene: NA; j_gene: TRBJ1-1; abundance: NA; v_gene: TRBV6-5
CDR3nt: TGCAGCGTCCGGACAGGAGGAAGTGAGCAGTTCTTC; CDR3aa: CSVRTGGSEQFF; d_gene: TRBD1; j_gene: TRBJ2-1; abundance: NA; v_gene: TRBV29-1
CDR3nt: TGTGCCTGGAGTCACAGGGGGGATTGGGCCGTCGCCTACGAGCAGTACTTC; CDR3aa: CAWSHRGDWAVAYEQYF; d_gene: TRBD1; j_gene: TRBJ2-7; abundance: NA; v_gene: TRBV30
CDR3nt: TGTGCCAGCAGCCCCGGGACTAGCGCCGGGTGGGAGCAGTTCTTC; CDR3aa: CASSPGTSAGWEQFF; d_gene: TRBD2; j_gene: TRBJ2-1; abundance: NA; v_gene: TRBV9
CDR3nt: TGTTCCAGCAGCCCCCAACTAGCGGGGAACTACAAGCAGTACTTC; CDR3aa: CSSSPQLAGNYKQYF; d_gene: TRBD2; j_gene: TRBJ2-7; abundance: NA; v_gene: TRBV7-9
CDR3nt: TGTGCCAGCAGCATGGGGGGACTTGGGGTCTATGGCTACACCTTC; CDR3aa: CASSMGGLGVYGYTF; d_gene: NA; j_gene: TRBJ1-2; abundance: NA; v_gene: TRBV7-3
CDR3nt: TGTGCCAGCAGTGAAGCTCTAGCGGGAGGGGGGCAGGACGAGCAGTACTTC; CDR3aa: CASSEALAGGGQDEQYF; d_gene: TRBD2; j_gene: TRBJ2-7; abundance: NA; v_gene: TRBV2
CDR3nt: TGTGCCACCCTTCCTGAGACAGGGCGGAACTATGGCTACACCTTC; CDR3aa: CATLPETGRNYGYTF; d_gene: TRBD1; j_gene: TRBJ1-2; abundance: NA; v_gene: TRBV10-3
CDR3nt: TGTGCCAGCAGCGTAGGAACTAGCGGGGGGGCTCCAGAGACCCAGTACTTC; CDR3aa: CASSVGTSGGAPETQYF; d_gene: TRBD2; j_gene: TRBJ2-5; abundance: NA; v_gene: TRBV7-3
CDR3nt: TGTGCCAGCAGCCCCTTATCCTATGGCTACACCTTC; CDR3aa: CASSPLSYGYTF; d_gene: NA; j_gene: TRBJ1-2; abundance: NA; v_gene: TRBV6-6
CDR3nt: TGTGCCAGCCTATCTACAGGGATTGAGCAGTACTTC; CDR3aa: CASLSTGIEQYF; d_gene: NA; j_gene: TRBJ2-7; abundance: NA; v_gene: TRBV28
CDR3nt: TGTGCCAGTAGTATGACAGGGTGGTCCGATCGTGGACCCCAGCATTTT; CDR3aa: CASSMTGWSDRGPQHF; d_gene: TRBD1; j_gene: TRBJ1-5; abundance: NA; v_gene: TRBV19
CDR3nt: TGTGCCAGCAACCCGGGACTAGGGTCCTACGAGCAGTACTTC; CDR3aa: CASNPGLGSYEQYF; d_gene: TRBD2; j_gene: TRBJ2-7; abundance: NA; v_gene: TRBV28
CDR3nt: TGTGCCAGCTCACCAGGGACAGGAGGAGATACGCAGTATTTT; CDR3aa: CASSPGTGGDTQYF; d_gene: TRBD1; j_gene: TRBJ2-3; abundance: once; v_gene: TRBV18
CDR3nt: TGCGCCAGCAGCGGGGACAGCATCTCACCCCTCCACTTT; CDR3aa: CASSGDSISPLHF; d_gene: TRBD1; j_gene: TRBJ1-6; abundance: NA; v_gene: TRBV4-1
CDR3nt: TGTGCCAGCTGCACAGGGGACCACCTTTACAATGAGCAGTTCTTC; CDR3aa: CASCTGDHLYNEQFF; d_gene: TRBD1; j_gene: TRBJ2-1; abundance: NA; v_gene: TRBV27
CDR3nt: TGCAGCGTTGAGGGGGGTATGGACTATGGCTACACCTTC; CDR3aa: CSVEGGMDYGYTF; d_gene: NA; j_gene: TRBJ1-2; abundance: NA; v_gene: TRBV29-1
CDR3nt: TGTGCCAGCAGCCAAGGGGGACTAGCGGATACCACGCAGTATTTT; CDR3aa: CASSQGGLADTTQYF; d_gene: TRBD2; j_gene: TRBJ2-3; abundance: once; v_gene: TRBV4-2
CDR3nt: TGTGCCAGTAGTCCGGGGATTCGGCGCTATGGCTACACCTTC; CDR3aa: CASSPGIRRYGYTF; d_gene: NA; j_gene: TRBJ1-2; abundance: NA; v_gene: TRBV19
CDR3nt: TGTGCCAGCTCAGAATCGCAGGAGGATGGCTACACCTTC; CDR3aa: CASSESQEDGYTF; d_gene: NA; j_gene: TRBJ1-2; abundance: NA; v_gene: TRBV18
CDR3nt: TGTGCCAGCACCTATCCCCCGGATACGCAGTATTTT; CDR3aa: CASTYPPDTQYF; d_gene: NA; j_gene: TRBJ2-3; abundance: once; v_gene: TRBV6-6
CDR3nt: TGTGCCATCAGTGAGCGGGACAGGGATGAAAAACTGTTTTTT; CDR3aa: CAISERDRDEKLFF; d_gene: TRBD1; j_gene: TRBJ1-4; abundance: NA; v_gene: TRBV10-3
CDR3nt: TGTGCCAGCAGTTTCCAGGGACTAAGCAATCAGCCCCAGCATTTT; CDR3aa: CASSFQGLSNQPQHF; d_gene: NA; j_gene: TRBJ1-5; abundance: few; v_gene: TRBV27
CDR3nt: TGTGCCAGCAGCTTAGGGCAGATGAACACTGAAGCTTTCTTT; CDR3aa: CASSLGQMNTEAFF; d_gene: NA; j_gene: TRBJ1-1; abundance: NA; v_gene: TRBV7-6
CDR3nt: TGCGCCAGCAGCCTAACCGCAGTCCGGGCTGGAAACACCATATATTTT; CDR3aa: CASSLTAVRAGNTIYF; d_gene: NA; j_gene: TRBJ1-3; abundance: NA; v_gene: TRBV4-3
CDR3nt: TGTGCCAGCCGGCAGGGGACCCAAGAGACCCAGTACTTC; CDR3aa: CASRQGTQETQYF; d_gene: NA; j_gene: TRBJ2-5; abundance: NA; v_gene: TRBV7-6
CDR3nt: TGCGCCAGCAGCCAAGGACAGGGCTGGAATGAGCAGTTCTTC; CDR3aa: CASSQGQGWNEQFF; d_gene: TRBD1; j_gene: TRBJ2-1; abundance: NA; v_gene: TRBV4-3
CDR3nt: TGCGCCAGCAGCCAAGATCAGCAGGGAAGCTTTAATTCACCCCTCCACTTT; CDR3aa: CASSQDQQGSFNSPLHF; d_gene: NA; j_gene: TRBJ1-6; abundance: NA; v_gene: TRBV4-1
CDR3nt: TGTGCCAGCAGCTCCGATCTAGGAGTCCTCTCCTACAATGAGCAGTTCTTC; CDR3aa: CASSSDLGVLSYNEQFF; d_gene: NA; j_gene: TRBJ2-1; abundance: NA; v_gene: TRBV11-2